Given below is one T cell receptor beta chain in context. V was clipped by 3 bases and J by 4 bases; unmatched bases: 4. The CDR3 is 14 amino acids. CDR1 and CDR2 from the germline V gene are MNHEY and SMNVEV (reference sequence). These data belong to a study of T cells and Merkel cell carcinoma outcomes. Clones were read by immunoSEQ multiplex PCR, and TCRdb kept only the in-frame ones, dropping some. The repertoire includes about 1,900 clones, about 77% of them detected once, and less than 30% sits in the top ten. The sequenced sample consisted of tumor tissue from Merkel cell carcinoma. The source is a human donor with Merkel cell carcinoma. The rearrangement joins TRBV27 to TRBJ1-2; TRBD1 matches at 8 bases. The CDR3: CASSLNRGGYGYTF. CDR3 nucleotide sequence: TGTGCCAGCAGTTTGAACAGGGGGGGCTATGGCTACACCTTC.